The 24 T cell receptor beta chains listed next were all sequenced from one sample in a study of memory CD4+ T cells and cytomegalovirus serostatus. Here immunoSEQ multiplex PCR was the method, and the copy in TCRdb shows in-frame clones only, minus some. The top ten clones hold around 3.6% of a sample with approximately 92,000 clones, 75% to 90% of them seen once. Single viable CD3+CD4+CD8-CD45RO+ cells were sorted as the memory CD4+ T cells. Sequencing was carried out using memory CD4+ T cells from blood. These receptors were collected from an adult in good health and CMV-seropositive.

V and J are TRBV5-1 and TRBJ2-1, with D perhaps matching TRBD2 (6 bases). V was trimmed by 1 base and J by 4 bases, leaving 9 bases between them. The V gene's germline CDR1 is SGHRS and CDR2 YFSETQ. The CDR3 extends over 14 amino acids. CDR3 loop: CASSLPSVYNEQFF. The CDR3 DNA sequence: TGCGCCAGCAGCTTGCCTAGCGTATACAATGAGCAGTTCTTC.

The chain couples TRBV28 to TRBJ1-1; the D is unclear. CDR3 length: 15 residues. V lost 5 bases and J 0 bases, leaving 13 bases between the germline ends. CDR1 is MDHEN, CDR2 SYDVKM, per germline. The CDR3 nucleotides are TGTGCCAGCAGTCCCCCAGGTCCCCTGAACACTGAAGCTTTCTTT. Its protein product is CASSPPGPLNTEAFF.

CDR3 in amino acids: CASSLIPGNYGYTF. The CDR3 nucleotides are TGTGCCAGCAGCTTGATCCCAGGGAACTATGGCTACACCTTC. The chain links TRBV7-3 to TRBJ1-2, with a possible D match to TRBD1 (5 bases). The ends were cut back, 3 bases at V and 2 bases at J, with 10 bases in the middle. Germline V gene data show CDR1 as SGHTA and CDR2 as FQGTGA. The CDR3 consists of 14 residues.

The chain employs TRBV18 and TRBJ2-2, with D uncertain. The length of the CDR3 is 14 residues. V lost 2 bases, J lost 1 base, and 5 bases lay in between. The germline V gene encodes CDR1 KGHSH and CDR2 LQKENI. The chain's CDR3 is CASSPNRNTGELFF. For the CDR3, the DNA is TGTGCCAGCTCACCAAACAGGAACACCGGGGAGCTGTTTTTT.

The CDR3 here is CASSQEYDRSSGANVLTF. CDR3 DNA sequence: TGCGCCAGCAGCCAAGAGTACGACCGAAGCTCTGGGGCCAACGTCCTGACTTTC. V and J are TRBV4-3 and TRBJ2-6; D gene ambiguous. Trimming shortened V by 0 bases and J by 0 bases, and 12 bases separated the two germline ends. Germline assignment: CDR1 LGHNA and CDR2 YSLEER. This CDR3 comprises 18 residues.

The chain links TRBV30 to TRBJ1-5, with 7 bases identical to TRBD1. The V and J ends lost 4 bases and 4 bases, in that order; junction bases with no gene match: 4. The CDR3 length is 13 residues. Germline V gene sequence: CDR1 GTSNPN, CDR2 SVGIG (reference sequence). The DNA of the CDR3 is TGTGCCTGGAACCCGGGACAGAATCAGCCCCAGCATTTT. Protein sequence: CAWNPGQNQPQHF. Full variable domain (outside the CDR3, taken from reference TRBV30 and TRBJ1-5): SQTIHQWPATLVQPVGSPLSLECTVEGTSNPNLYWYRQAAGRGLQLLFYSVGIGQISSEVPQNLSASRPQDRQFILSSKKLLLSDSGFYLCAWNPGQNQPQHFGDGTRLSIL.

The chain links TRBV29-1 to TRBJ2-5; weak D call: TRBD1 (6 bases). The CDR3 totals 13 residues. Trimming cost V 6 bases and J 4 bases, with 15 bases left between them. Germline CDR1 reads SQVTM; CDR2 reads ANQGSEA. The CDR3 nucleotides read TGCAGCGTGGCCGGGACACAGCGAGAGACCCAGTACTTC. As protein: CSVAGTQRETQYF. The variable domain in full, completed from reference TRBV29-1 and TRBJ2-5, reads SAVISQKPSRDICQRGTSLTIQCQVDSQVTMMFWYRQQPGQSLTLIATANQGSEATYESGFVIDKFPISRPNLTFSTLTVSNMSPEDSSIYLCSVAGTQRETQYFGPGTRLLVL.

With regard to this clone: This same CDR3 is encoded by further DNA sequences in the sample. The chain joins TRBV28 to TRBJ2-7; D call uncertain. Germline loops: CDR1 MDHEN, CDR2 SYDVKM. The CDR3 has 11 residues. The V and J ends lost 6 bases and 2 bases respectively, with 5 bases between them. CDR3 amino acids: CASSLAYEQYF. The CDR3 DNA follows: TGTGCCAGCAGCCTAGCCTACGAGCAGTACTTC.

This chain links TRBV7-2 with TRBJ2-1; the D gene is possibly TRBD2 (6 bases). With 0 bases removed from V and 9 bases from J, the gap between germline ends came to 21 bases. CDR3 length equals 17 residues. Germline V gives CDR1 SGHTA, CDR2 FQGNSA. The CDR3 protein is CASSLAVGPGDLGEQFF. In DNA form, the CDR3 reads TGTGCCAGCAGCTTAGCTGTGGGCCCGGGAGACCTGGGTGAGCAGTTCTTC.

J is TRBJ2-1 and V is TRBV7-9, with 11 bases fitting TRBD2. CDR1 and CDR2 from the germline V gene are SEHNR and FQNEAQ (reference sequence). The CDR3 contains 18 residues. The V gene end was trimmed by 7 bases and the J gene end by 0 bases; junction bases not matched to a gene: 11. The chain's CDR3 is CASTTGLAVLSSYNEQFF. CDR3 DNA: TGTGCCAGCACCACGGGACTAGCGGTCCTCAGCTCCTACAATGAGCAGTTCTTC.

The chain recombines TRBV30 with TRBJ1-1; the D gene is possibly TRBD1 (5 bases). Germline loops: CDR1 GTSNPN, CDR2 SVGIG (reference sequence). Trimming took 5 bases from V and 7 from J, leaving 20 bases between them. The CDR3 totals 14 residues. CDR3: CAWGIGGGIGEAFF. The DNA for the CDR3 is TGTGCCTGGGGTATCGGGGGGGGAATAGGTGAAGCTTTCTTT.

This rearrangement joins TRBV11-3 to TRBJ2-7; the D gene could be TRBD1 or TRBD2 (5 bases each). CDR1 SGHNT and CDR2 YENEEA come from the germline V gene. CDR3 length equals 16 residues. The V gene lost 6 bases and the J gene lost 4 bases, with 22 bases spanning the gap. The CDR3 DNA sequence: TGTGCCAGCAGGCATCAACCGGGACCCCGAGGATACGAGCAGTACTTC. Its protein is CASRHQPGPRGYEQYF. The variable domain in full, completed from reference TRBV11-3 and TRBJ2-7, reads EAGVVQSPRYKIIEKKQPVAFWCNPISGHNTLYWYLQNLGQGPELLIRYENEEAVDDSQLPKDRFSAERLKGVDSTLKIQPAELGDSAVYLCASRHQPGPRGYEQYFGPGTRLTVT.

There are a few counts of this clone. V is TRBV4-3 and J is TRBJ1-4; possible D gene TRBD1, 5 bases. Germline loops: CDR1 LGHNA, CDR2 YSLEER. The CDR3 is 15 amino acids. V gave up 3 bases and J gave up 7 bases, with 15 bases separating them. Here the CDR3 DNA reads TGCGCCAGCAGCCAGCCGGGGGGGAGAAGTGAAAAACTGTTTTTT. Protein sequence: CASSQPGGRSEKLFF.

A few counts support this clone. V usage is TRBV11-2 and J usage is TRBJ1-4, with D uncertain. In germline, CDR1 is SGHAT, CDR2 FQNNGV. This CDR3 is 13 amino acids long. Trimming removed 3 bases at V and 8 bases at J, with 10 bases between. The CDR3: CASSLMREEKLFF. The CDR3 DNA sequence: TGTGCCAGCAGCTTGATGAGGGAGGAAAAACTGTTTTTT.

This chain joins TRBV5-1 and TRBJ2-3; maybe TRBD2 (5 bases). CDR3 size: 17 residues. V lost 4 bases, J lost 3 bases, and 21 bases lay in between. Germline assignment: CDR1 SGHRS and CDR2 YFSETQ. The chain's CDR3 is CASSRSQGLGGTDTQYF. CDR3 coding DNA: TGCGCCAGCAGCCGCAGCCAAGGGCTCGGAGGAACAGATACGCAGTATTTT.

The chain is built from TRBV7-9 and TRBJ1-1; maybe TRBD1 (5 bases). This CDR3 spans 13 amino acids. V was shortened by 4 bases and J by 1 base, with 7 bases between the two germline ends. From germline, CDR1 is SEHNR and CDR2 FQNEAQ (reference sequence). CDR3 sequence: CASSYTGNTEAFF. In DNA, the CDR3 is TGTGCCAGCAGCTATACAGGGAACACTGAAGCTTTCTTT.

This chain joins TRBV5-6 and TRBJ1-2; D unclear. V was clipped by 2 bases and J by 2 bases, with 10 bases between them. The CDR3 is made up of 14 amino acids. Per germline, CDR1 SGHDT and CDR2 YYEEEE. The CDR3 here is CASSFYGENYGYTF. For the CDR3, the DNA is TGTGCCAGCAGCTTTTATGGGGAGAACTATGGCTACACCTTC.

CDR3 residues: CASSRKDRVGEQYF. The CDR3 DNA sequence: TGTGCCAGCAGCAGGAAGGACAGGGTGGGCGAGCAGTACTTC. The V and J genes are TRBV5-6 and TRBJ2-7; 8 nucleotides match TRBD1. CDR3 length equals 14 residues. The J segment lost 6 bases and the V segment lost 4 bases, leaving 9 bases of the junction unmatched. Germline-derived CDR1 and CDR2 are SGHDT and YYEEEE.

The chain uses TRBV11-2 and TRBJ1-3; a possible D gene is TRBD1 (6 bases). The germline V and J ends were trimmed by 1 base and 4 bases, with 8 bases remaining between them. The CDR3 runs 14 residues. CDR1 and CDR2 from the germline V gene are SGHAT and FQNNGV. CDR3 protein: CASSLAGDGNTIYF. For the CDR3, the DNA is TGTGCCAGCAGCTTAGCAGGGGACGGAAACACCATATATTTT.

CDR3 sequence (DNA): TGTGCCAGCAGCAAAAAGTTCCATTTAGCCAAAAACATTCAGTACTTC. As protein: CASSKKFHLAKNIQYF. V gene TRBV21-1 combines with J gene TRBJ2-4. TRBV21-1 represents a pseudogene. CDR3 size: 16 residues.

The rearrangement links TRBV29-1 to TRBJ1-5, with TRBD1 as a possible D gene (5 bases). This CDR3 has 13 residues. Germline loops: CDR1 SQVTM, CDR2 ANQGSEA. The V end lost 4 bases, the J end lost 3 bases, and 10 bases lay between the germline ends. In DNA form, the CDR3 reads TGCAGCGTTGCTTGGGACCTCAATCAGCCCCAGCATTTT. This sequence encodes CSVAWDLNQPQHF.

The CDR3 loop is CATPRGGSFVPGELFF. The CDR3, as DNA: TGTGCCACCCCTCGGGGCGGGAGTTTTGTGCCCGGGGAGCTGTTTTTT. V gene TRBV13 combines with J gene TRBJ2-2; 7 bases fit TRBD2. The length of the CDR3 is 16 residues. Germline-derived CDR1 and CDR2 are PRHDT and FYEKMQ (reference sequence). The V gene end was trimmed by 10 bases and the J gene end by 6 bases; junction bases not matched to a gene: 17. The full variable domain, rest sourced from reference TRBV13 and TRBJ2-2, is AAGVIQSPRHLIKEKRETATLKCYPIPRHDTVYWYQQGPGQDPQFLISFYEKMQSDKGSIPDRFSAQQFSDYHSELNMSSLELGDSALYFCATPRGGSFVPGELFFGEGSRLTVL.

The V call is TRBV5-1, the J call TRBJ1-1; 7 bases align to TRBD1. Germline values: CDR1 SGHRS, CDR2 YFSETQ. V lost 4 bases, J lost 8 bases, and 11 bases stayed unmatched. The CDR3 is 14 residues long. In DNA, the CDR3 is TGCGCCAGCAGCATGCCTGAGACAGGGTACGAAGCTTTCTTT. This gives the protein CASSMPETGYEAFF.

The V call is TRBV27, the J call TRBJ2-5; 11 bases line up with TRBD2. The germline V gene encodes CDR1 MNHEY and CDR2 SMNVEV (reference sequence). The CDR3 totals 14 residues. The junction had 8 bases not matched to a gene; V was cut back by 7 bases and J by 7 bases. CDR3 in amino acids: CASMLLAGVGTQYF. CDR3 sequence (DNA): TGTGCCAGCATGCTACTAGCGGGAGTGGGGACCCAGTACTTC.